This TCR beta chain is from a study of blood T cell repertoires in COVID-19. Study context: Specimens from acute and convalescent COVID-19 originated in the United States, Italy and Spain.

Authors' analysis steps: Estimation of nucleated cell counts was performed using reference gene primer amplification. This table comes from immunoSEQ multiplex PCR, and its TCRdb copy is limited to in-frame clones, with some not included. V and J calls and clone size come straight from that table; D and trimming were deduced from the DNA. The sample yields over 150,000 clones, around 95% seen once. The sequenced sample was peripheral blood. This TCR was sampled from a man aged 25 to 40 with COVID-19, enrolled during active disease.

The CDR3 sequence: CAISDKGSSSYNSPLHF. The CDR3, as DNA: TGTGCCATCAGTGATAAGGGGTCAAGCTCCTATAATTCACCCCTCCACTTT. The V call is TRBV10-3, the J call TRBJ1-6; D might be TRBD1 (5 bases). Germline CDR1 reads ENHRY; CDR2 reads SYGVKD. The CDR3 contains 17 residues. V lost 3 bases and J 0 bases, leaving 12 bases between the germline ends.